Included here is one T cell receptor beta chain sequence, with context. The specificity of this receptor is unknown. Base qualities were left out, and no much larger clone turns up one base away. This specimen comes from a study of cytomegalovirus exposure and HLA in healthy donors (dated by TCRdb to the late 2010s). Some background on the complete study: The roughly 650 repertoires of the first cohort and the 95 to 150 validation repertoires were produced on the same platform, according to a later analysis. The study was designed to test whether signatures of past pathogen exposure could be identified by cataloging public T cell receptors. Besides the first cohort of around 700 subjects, a separate validation cohort made up of some 110 different subjects was used. To predict cytomegalovirus infection status, the study combined high-throughput TCR immunosequencing, statistical association of individual TCRs with disease status, and machine learning. Overall study outcomes, separate from this receptor: In vitro tests confirmed that a few of the cytomegalovirus-associated TCR beta chains recognize cytomegalovirus antigens. Across donors, most TCR sequences were observed very rarely, whereas some public TCRs were present in many individuals. In both the original and validation cohorts, the classifier was reported to diagnose cytomegalovirus status with high specificity and sensitivity. A total of some 180 TCR beta chains were listed by the study as associated with cytomegalovirus. A later analysis found that TCRs clustered in the first cohort also tended to co-occur in the roughly 120 validation repertoires, with approximately 93% of cluster scores above 0. The authors suggested that the approach could potentially be extended to other disease states and immunological phenotypes. The validation cohort had no HLA typing available for a later analysis, so co-occurrence within that cohort was assessed over all 120 or so repertoires.

CDR3 length: 14 amino acids, cysteine to phenylalanine. The only DNA kept is the CDR3, 42 bases in frame from the first base. Trimming accounts for 5 bases at V and 3 bases at J, while the number of junction bases matched to no gene is 2. CDR1 and CDR2, per the germline V gene (reference sequence), are LNHNV and YYDKDF. Receptor amplification or capture employed the immunoSEQ multiplex PCR assay. On the study's bioinformatics: A statistical classification framework was developed to diagnose cytomegalovirus status using the catalog of TCR beta chain sequences. The immuneACCESS repertoire file appears here via TCRdb, limited to in-frame rearrangements. These files lack a portion of the clones; in checked studies, under half of the deficit traces to unresolved V genes, and the cause of the others is not known. The V and J calls and clone size were taken over from that table, and D and trimming were inferred from the DNA. The sample yields 150,000 to 250,000 clones; 70% to 85% were counted once. 10% to 15% of the sample rests with the top ten.

The donors were included in the validation cohort of approximately 130 subjects, a group kept apart from the approximately 650-subject first cohort. Recombination connected TRBV15 to TRBJ2-2, and TRBD1 aligns with 8 junction nucleotides. Sequencing was done on a sample of PBMCs. The receptor comes from a woman aged 25 to 39 in good health and CMV-seropositive. The DNA is TGTGCCACCAGCGCGACAGGGGACACCGGGGAGCTGTTTTTT. This gives the protein CATSATGDTGELFF.